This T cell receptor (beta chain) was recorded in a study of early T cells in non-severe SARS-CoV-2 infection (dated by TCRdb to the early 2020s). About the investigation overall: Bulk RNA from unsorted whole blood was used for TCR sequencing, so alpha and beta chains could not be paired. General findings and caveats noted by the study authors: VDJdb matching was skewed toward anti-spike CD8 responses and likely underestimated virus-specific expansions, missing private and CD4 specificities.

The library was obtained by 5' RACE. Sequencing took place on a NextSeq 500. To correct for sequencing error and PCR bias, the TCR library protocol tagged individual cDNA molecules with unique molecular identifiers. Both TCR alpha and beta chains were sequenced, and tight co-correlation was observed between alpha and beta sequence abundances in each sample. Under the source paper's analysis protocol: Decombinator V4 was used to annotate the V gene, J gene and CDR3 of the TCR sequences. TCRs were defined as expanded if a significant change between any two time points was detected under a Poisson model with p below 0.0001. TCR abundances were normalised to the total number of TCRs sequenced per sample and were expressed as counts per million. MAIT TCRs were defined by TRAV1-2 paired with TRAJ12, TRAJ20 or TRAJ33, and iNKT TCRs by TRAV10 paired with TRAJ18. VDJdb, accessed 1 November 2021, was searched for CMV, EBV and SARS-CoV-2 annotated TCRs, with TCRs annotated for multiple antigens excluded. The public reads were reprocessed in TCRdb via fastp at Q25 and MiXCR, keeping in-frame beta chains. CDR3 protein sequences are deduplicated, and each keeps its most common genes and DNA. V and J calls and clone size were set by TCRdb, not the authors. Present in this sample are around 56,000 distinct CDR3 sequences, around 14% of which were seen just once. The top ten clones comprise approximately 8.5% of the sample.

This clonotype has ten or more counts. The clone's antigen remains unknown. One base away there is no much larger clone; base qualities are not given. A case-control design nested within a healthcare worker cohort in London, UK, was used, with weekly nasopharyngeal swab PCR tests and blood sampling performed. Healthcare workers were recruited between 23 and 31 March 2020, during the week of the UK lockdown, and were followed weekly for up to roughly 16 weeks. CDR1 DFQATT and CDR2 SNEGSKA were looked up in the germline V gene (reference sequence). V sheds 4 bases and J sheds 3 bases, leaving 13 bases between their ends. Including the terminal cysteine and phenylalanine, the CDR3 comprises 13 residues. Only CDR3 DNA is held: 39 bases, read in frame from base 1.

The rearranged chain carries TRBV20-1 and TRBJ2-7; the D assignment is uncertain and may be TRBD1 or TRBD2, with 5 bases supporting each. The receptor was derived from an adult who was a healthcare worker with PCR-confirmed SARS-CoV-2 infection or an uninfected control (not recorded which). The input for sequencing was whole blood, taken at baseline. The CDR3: CSANPGRGYEQYF. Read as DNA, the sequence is TGCAGTGCTAACCCGGGACGAGGCTACGAGCAGTACTTC.